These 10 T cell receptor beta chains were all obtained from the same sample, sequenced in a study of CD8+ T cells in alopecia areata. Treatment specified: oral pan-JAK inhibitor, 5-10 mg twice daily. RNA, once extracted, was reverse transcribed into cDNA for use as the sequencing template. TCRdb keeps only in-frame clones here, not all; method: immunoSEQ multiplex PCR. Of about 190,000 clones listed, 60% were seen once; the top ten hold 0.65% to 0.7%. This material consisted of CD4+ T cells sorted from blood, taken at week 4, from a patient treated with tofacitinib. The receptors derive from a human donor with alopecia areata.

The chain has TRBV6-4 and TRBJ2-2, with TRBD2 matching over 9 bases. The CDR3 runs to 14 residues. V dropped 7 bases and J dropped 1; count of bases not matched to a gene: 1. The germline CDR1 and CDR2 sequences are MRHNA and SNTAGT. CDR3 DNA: TGTGCCAGCAAGACTAGCGGGAACACCGGGGAGCTGTTTTTT. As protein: CASKTSGNTGELFF.

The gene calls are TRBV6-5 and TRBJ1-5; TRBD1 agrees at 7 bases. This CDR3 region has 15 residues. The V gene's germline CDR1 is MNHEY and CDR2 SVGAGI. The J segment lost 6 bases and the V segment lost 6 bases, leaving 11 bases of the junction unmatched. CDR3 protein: CASSSLGTAPQPQHF. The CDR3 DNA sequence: TGTGCCAGCAGCTCCCTCGGGACAGCCCCTCAGCCCCAGCATTTT.

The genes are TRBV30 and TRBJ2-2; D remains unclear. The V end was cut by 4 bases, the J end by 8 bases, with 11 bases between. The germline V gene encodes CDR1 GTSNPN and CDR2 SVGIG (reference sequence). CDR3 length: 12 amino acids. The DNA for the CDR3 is TGTGCCTGGATGGGGTGGGCTGGGGAGCTGTTTTTT. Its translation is CAWMGWAGELFF.

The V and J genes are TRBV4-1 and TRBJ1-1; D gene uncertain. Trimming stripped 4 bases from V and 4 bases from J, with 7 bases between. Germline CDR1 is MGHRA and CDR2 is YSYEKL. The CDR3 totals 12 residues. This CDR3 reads CASSPRGTEAFF. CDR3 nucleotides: TGCGCCAGCAGCCCGCGGGGCACTGAAGCTTTCTTT.

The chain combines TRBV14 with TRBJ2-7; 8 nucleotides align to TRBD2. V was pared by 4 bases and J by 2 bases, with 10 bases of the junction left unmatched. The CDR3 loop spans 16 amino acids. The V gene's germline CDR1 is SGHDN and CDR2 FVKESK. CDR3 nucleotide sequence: TGTGCCAGCAGCCCCTCATGGGTAGCGGGACCCTACGAGCAGTACTTC. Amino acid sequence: CASSPSWVAGPYEQYF.

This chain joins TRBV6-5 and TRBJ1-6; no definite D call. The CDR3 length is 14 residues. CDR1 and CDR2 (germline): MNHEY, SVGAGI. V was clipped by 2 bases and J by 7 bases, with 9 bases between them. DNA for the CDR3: TGTGCCAGCAGTTACAGGCATGGCAATTCACCCCTCCACTTT. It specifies CASSYRHGNSPLHF.

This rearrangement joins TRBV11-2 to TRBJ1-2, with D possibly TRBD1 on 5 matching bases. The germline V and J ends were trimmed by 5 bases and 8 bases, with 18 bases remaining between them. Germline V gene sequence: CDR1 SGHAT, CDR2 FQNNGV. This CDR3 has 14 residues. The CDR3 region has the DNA TGTGCCAGCAGCGGTTCAGGGAAATACGTGGGCTACACCTTC. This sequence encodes CASSGSGKYVGYTF.

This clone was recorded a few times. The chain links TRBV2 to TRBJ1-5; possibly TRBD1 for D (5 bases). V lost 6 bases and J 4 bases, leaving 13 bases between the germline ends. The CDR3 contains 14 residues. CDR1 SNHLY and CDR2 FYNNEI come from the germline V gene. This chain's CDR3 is CASSSIGTNQPQHF. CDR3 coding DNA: TGTGCCAGCAGCTCGATAGGGACTAATCAGCCCCAGCATTTT.

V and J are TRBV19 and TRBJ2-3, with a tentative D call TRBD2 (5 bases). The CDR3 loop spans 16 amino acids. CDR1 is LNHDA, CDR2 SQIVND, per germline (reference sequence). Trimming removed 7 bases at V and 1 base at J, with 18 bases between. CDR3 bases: TGTGCCAGTATCAGCTCGCGAGGGCCTGGCACAGATACGCAGTATTTT. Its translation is CASISSRGPGTDTQYF.

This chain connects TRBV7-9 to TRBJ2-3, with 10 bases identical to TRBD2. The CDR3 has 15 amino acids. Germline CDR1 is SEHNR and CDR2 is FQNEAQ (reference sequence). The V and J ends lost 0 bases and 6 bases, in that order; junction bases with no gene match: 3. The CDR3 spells CASSLASSGSDTQYF. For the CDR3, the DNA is TGTGCCAGCAGCTTAGCGTCTAGCGGGAGCGATACGCAGTATTTT.